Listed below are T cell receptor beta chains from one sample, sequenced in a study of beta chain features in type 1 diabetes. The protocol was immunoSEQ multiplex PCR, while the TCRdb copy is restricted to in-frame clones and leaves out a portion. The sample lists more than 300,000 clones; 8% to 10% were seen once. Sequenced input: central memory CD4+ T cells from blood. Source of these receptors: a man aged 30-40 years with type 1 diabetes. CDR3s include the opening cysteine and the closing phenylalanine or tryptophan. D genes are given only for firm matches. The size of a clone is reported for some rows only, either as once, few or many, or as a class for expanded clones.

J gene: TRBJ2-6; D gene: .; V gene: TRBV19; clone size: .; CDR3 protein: CASSSTGANVLTF; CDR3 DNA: TGTGCCAGTTCTAGTACTGGGGCCAACGTCCTGACTTTC
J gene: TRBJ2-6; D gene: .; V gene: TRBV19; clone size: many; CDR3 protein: CASQDSSGANVLTF; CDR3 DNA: TGTGCCAGCCAGGACAGTTCTGGGGCCAACGTCCTGACTTTC
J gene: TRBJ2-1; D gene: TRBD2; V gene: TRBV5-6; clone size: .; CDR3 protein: CASSLVREGYNEQFF; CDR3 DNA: TGTGCCAGCAGCTTGGTGCGGGAGGGTTACAATGAGCAGTTCTTC
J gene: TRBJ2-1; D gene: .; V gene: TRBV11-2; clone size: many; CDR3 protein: CASSLDLGYNEQFF; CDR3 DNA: TGTGCCAGCAGCTTAGATCTGGGCTACAATGAGCAGTTCTTC
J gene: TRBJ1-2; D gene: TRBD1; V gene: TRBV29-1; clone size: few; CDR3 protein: CSVRGQGGRGGYGYTF; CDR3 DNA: TGCAGCGTTAGGGGGCAGGGGGGAAGAGGTGGCTATGGCTACACCTTC
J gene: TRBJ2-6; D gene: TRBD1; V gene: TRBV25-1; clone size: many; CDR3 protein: CASRGQSGANVLTF; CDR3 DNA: TGTGCCAGCAGGGGACAGTCTGGGGCCAACGTCCTGACTTTC
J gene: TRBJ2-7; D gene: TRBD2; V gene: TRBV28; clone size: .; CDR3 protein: CASSFAAGDKQYF; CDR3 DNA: TGTGCCAGCAGTTTTGCAGCGGGAGACAAACAGTACTTC
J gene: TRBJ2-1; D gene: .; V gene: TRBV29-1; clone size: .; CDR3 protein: CSVGWAVEQFF; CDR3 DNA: TGCAGCGTAGGTTGGGCGGTTGAGCAGTTCTTC
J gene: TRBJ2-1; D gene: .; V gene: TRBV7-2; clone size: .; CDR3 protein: CASSLLMSEFF; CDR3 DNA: TGTGCCAGCAGCTTATTAATGAGTGAATTCTTC
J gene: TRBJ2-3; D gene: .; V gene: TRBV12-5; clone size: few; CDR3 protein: CASGLYGQGGADTQYF; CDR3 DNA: TGTGCTAGTGGTTTGTACGGGCAGGGGGGGGCAGATACGCAGTATTTT
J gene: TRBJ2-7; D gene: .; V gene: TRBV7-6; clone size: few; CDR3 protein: CASSTDTGPYEQYF; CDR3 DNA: TGTGCCAGCAGCACGGACACGGGTCCCTACGAGCAGTACTTC
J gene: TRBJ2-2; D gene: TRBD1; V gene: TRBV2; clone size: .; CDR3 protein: CASSGGQGARLTGELFF; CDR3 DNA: TGTGCCAGCAGCGGGGGACAGGGGGCTAGGTTGACCGGGGAGCTGTTTTTT
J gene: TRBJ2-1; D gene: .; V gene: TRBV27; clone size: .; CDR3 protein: CASLGFGSLYNEQFF; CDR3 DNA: TGTGCCAGCCTCGGCTTTGGCAGCTTATACAATGAGCAGTTCTTC
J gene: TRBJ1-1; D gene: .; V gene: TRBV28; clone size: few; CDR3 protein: CASSPPDPPGRAFF; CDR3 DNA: TGTGCCAGCAGCCCCCCGGACCCCCCGGGGCGCGCTTTCTTT